This T cell receptor (beta chain) is drawn from a study of beta chain features in type 1 diabetes. Study-level results: In the patient group, naive, central memory and Treg TCRB repertoires seemed more alike than in the healthy donor group.

CDR3 length: 14 amino acids. The J segment lost 3 bases and the V segment lost 10 bases, leaving 8 bases of the junction unmatched. Germline V lookup: CDR1 LNHDA, CDR2 SQIVND (reference sequence). Sequenced material consisted of expressed TCRB transcripts (all of the isolated RNA was reverse transcribed). The assay was immunoSEQ multiplex PCR, and TCRdb's table has in-frame clones only and misses some. The top ten clones hold approximately 1.4% of a sample with about 140,000 clones, around 7% of them seen once. Concerning this clone: No antigen is known for it.

The authors sorted CD4+ naive, central memory, regulatory and stem cell-like memory cells via CD45RO/CCR7/CD25/CD127/CD95/CD27. The chain uses TRBV19 and TRBJ1-2, with 10 bases lining up with TRBD1. The receptor was isolated from a woman younger than 45 in good health. The sample taken for sequencing was central memory CD4+ T cells from blood. The CDR3 here is CATGTGAADYGYTF. The CDR3, as DNA: TGTGCCACGGGGACAGGGGCCGCGGACTATGGCTACACCTTC.